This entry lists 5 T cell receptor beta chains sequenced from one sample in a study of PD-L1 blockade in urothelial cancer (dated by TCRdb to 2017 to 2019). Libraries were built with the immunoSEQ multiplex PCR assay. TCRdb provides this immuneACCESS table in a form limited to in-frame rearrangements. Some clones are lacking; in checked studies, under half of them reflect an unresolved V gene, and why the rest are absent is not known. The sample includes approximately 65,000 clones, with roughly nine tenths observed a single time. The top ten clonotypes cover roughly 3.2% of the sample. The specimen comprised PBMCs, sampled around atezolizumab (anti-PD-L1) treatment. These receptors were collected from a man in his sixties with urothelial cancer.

CDR3: CASSLGQGAPYEQYF. For the CDR3, the DNA is TGTGCCAGCAGCTTAGGACAGGGCGCTCCCTACGAGCAGTACTTC. The chain combines TRBV7-8 with TRBJ2-7, with TRBD1 matching 7 bases. This CDR3 is 15 amino acids long. The junction had 5 bases not matched to a gene; V was cut back by 1 base and J by 2 bases. The germline gives CDR1 SGHVS, CDR2 FQNEAQ.

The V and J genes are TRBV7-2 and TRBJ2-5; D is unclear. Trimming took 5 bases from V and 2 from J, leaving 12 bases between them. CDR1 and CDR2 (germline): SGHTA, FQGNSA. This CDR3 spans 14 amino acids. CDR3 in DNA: TGTGCCAGCAGCCAGACACTGTCTCAAGAGACCCAGTACTTC. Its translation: CASSQTLSQETQYF.

The CDR3 protein is CSVSNRGLESYGYTF. As DNA, the CDR3 is TGCAGCGTTTCGAACAGGGGGCTAGAAAGCTATGGCTACACCTTC. The chain recombines TRBV29-1 with TRBJ1-2, with 9 nucleotides matching TRBD1. The CDR3 is made up of 15 amino acids. From germline, CDR1 is SQVTM and CDR2 ANQGSEA. Losses at the gene ends were 5 bases for V and 4 bases for J; bases not matched to a gene: 11.

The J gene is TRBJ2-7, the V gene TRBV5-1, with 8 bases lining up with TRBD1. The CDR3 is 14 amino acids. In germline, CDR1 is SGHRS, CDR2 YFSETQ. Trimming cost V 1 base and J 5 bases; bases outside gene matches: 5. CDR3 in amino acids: CASSLMSGGNEQYF. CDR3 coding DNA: TGCGCCAGCAGCTTGATGTCAGGGGGCAACGAGCAGTACTTC. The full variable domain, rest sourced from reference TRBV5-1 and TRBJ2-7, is KAGVTQTPRYLIKTRGQQVTLSCSPISGHRSVSWYQQTPGQGLQFLFEYFSETQRNKGNFPGRFSGRQFSNSRSEMNVSTLELGDSALYLCASSLMSGGNEQYFGPGTRLTVT.

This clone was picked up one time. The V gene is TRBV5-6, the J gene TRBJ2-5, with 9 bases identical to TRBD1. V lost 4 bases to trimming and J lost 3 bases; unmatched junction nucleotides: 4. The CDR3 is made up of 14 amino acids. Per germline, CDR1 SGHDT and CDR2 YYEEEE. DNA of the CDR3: TGTGCCAGCAGCAAACAGGGGGCGAAAGAGACCCAGTACTTC. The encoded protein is CASSKQGAKETQYF.